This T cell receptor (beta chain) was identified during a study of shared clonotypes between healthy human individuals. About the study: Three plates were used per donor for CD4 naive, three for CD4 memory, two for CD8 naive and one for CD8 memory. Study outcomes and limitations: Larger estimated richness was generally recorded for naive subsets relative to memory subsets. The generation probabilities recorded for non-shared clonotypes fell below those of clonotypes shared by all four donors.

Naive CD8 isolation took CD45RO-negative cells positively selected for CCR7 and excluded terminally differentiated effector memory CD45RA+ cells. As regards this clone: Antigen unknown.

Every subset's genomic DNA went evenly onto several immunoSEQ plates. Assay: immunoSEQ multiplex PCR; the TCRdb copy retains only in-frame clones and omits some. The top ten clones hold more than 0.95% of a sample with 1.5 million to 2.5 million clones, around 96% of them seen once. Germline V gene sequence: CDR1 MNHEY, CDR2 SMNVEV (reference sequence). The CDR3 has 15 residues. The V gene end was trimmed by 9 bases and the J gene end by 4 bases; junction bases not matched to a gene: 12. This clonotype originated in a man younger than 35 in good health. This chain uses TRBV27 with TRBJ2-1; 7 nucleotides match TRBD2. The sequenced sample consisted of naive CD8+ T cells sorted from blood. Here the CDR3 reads CASRPPGLLYNEQFF. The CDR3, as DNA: TGTGCCAGTAGACCCCCGGGACTATTGTACAATGAGCAGTTCTTC.